This entry features one TCR beta chain sequence. A read error is possible here, since a much larger clone lies one base away. The CDR3 regions of TCR beta were amplified from RNA transcripts. The HTBI primer set drove a first-round RT-PCR of the TCR CDR3. A single record per CDR3 protein comes from TCRdb applying MiXCR to the multiplex PCR reads. Of about 640,000 distinct CDR3 sequences listed, less than 25% are singletons. The data derive from a study of T cells in Graves' hyperthyroidism and ophthalmopathy. Across the whole study: Blood was drawn when the patient was first diagnosed and still untreated.

The CDR3 has 16 residues. V shed 2 bases and J shed 5 bases, with 15 bases lying between them. Germline assignment: CDR1 KGHDR and CDR2 SFDVKD. Duration under 3 months, a NOSPECS grade of at least 4, and a Clinical Activity Score of at least 3 characterized the ophthalmopathy patients. Each diagnosis drew on symptoms, thyroxine, TRAb, thyroid ultrasound and orbital computed tomography findings. The chain links TRBV24-1 to TRBJ2-1; a weak D match, TRBD2 (5 bases). The sequence came from a man younger than 40 with Graves' ophthalmopathy. Sequencing was carried out using blood. The CDR3 is CATSDSRYGVDNEQFF. The CDR3 region has the DNA TGTGCCACCAGTGATTCGCGGTACGGGGTAGACAATGAGCAGTTCTTC.